Each of the 28 T cell receptor beta chains below was sequenced from the same sample in a study of naive and memory T cell subsets. Findings and limits, study-wide: Especially in CD8 cells, naive repertoires contained a few larger clonotypes, possibly CD45RA-re-expressing memory cells.

The beta constant-region primer was an equimolar mix of two oligonucleotides covering TRBC1 and TRBC2. Four rounds of PCR amplified the ligated cDNA using nested alpha and beta constant-region primers plus SP2. TCRdb re-analysed the UMI-ligation and nested PCR reads in MiXCR, keeping a single row per CDR3 protein. The repertoire holds around 100,000 distinct CDR3 sequences, with 14% as singletons. Their antigens are not known. Sample: naive CD8+ T cells from blood. The receptor set was obtained from a human donor in good health.

This clonotype was detected only a few times. This chain uses TRBV27 with TRBJ2-7; TRBD2 agrees at 8 bases. The J segment lost 6 bases and the V segment lost 0 bases, leaving 4 bases of the junction unmatched. The CDR3 extends over 14 amino acids. From germline, CDR1 is MNHEY and CDR2 SMNVEV (reference sequence). CDR3 bases: TGTGCCAGCAGTTTATCGTTTGCGGGAGGCGAGCAGTACTTC. Amino acids: CASSLSFAGGEQYF.

The chain uses TRBV2 and TRBJ2-2; D may be TRBD1 or TRBD2 (5 bases each). CDR1 SNHLY and CDR2 FYNNEI come from the germline V gene. V was shortened by 5 bases and J by 0 bases, with 22 bases between the two germline ends. The CDR3 is 19 amino acids. The CDR3 region has the DNA TGTGCCAGCAGTTTCCCCCAACCCCCATCGGGACCGAACACCGGGGAGCTGTTTTTT. This sequence encodes CASSFPQPPSGPNTGELFF.

This clonotype was observed a few times. The V call is TRBV28, the J call TRBJ2-1, with TRBD1 matching over 9 bases. The CDR3 has 18 residues. V dropped 2 bases and J dropped 5; count of bases not matched to a gene: 13. CDR1 MDHEN and CDR2 SYDVKM come from the germline V gene. CDR3 coding DNA: TGTGCCAGCAGTTTACTATTTCGGGGACAGGGAGGGCACAATGAGCAGTTCTTC. Translating it yields CASSLLFRGQGGHNEQFF.

The CDR3 bases are TGTGCCAGCAAGGATGGGACTAGCCAGGACCAGTACTTC. Translated: CASKDGTSQDQYF. This rearrangement joins TRBV28 to TRBJ2-5; the match to TRBD2 covers 9 bases. Germline assignment: CDR1 MDHEN and CDR2 SYDVKM. The CDR3 contains 13 residues. V shed 7 bases and J 10 bases; nucleotides not matched to a gene: 10.

The chain joins TRBV7-9 to TRBJ2-7, with D perhaps matching TRBD1 or TRBD2 (5 bases each). The length of the CDR3 is 20 residues. Trimming left V 1 base short and J 6 bases short, with 31 bases between. In germline, CDR1 is SEHNR, CDR2 FQNEAQ (reference sequence). This CDR3 is CASSLGGFWAREGSAGEQYF. As DNA, the CDR3 is TGTGCCAGCAGCTTAGGGGGGTTCTGGGCCCGCGAAGGATCGGCAGGCGAGCAGTACTTC.

There are a few counts of this clonotype. This sequence joins TRBV7-9 and TRBJ2-7; D is uncertain. There are 17 residues in the CDR3. Germline CDR1 is SEHNR and CDR2 is FQNEAQ (reference sequence). The V and J ends lost 5 bases and 2 bases respectively, with 22 bases between them. CDR3 DNA: TGTGCCAGCAGCCCCCCTGCGGCGAAGGGAAACCCCTACGAGCAGTACTTC. Its translation is CASSPPAAKGNPYEQYF.

The chain combines TRBV2 with TRBJ2-1; possible D gene TRBD2, 6 bases. This CDR3 comprises 13 residues. Germline CDR1 SNHLY, CDR2 FYNNEI. V lost 10 bases and J 5 bases, leaving 15 bases between the germline ends. CDR3 nucleotides: TGTGCCACCGGGACTGCGGCCCACAATGAGCAGTTCTTC. It is translated as CATGTAAHNEQFF.

Regarding this clonotype: Germline and junction disagree at one end, which may indicate a read error. The chain couples TRBV2 to TRBJ2-3; 8 bases are a match to TRBD1. This CDR3 contains 15 residues. Germline V lookup: CDR1 SNHLY, CDR2 FYNNEI. The CDR3 DNA reads TGTGCCAGCAGGGAAGGGACAGGCGGTGGAGATACGCAGTATTTT. Its translation is CASREGTGGGDTQYF.

V is TRBV12-3 or TRBV12-4 and J is TRBJ2-2, with TRBD2 as a possible D gene (6 bases). Trimming stripped 8 bases from V and 6 bases from J, with 13 bases between. This CDR3 spans 13 amino acids. DNA for the CDR3: TGTGCCAGCTGGAGGGCCGGGGCCGGGGAGCTGTTTTTT. Translating it yields CASWRAGAGELFF.

This clonotype was seen only a few times. CDR3 residues: CATSRDLGGQYNEQFF. The DNA of the CDR3 is TGTGCCACCAGCAGAGATTTGGGGGGTCAATACAATGAGCAGTTCTTC. The V gene is TRBV15, the J gene TRBJ2-1; maybe TRBD2 (6 bases). Trimming removed 0 bases from V and 4 bases from J, with 13 bases in between. This CDR3 has 16 amino acids. CDR1 is LNHNV and CDR2 is YYDKDF in the germline V gene (reference sequence).

A note on this clonotype: A much bigger clone sits one base away, suggesting this may be a read error. The chain employs TRBV6-2 or TRBV6-3 and TRBJ1-3; D unclear. Trimming removed 7 bases at V and 3 bases at J, with 16 bases between. The CDR3 totals 15 residues. CDR1 is MNHEY, CDR2 SVGEGT, per germline. This CDR3 reads CASTPWPVFGNTIYF. For the CDR3, the DNA is TGTGCCAGCACCCCGTGGCCGGTCTTTGGAAACACCATATATTTT.

Only a few counts were recorded for this clonotype. This chain connects TRBV7-4 to TRBJ2-5; 8 bases match TRBD2. The germline CDR1 and CDR2 sequences are SGHVT and SQSDAQ. The CDR3 extends over 16 amino acids. V was clipped by 5 bases and J by 1 base; unmatched bases: 9. The CDR3 region is CASSRPASGPQETQYF. The CDR3 DNA reads TGTGCCAGCAGCCGTCCGGCTAGCGGGCCCCAAGAGACCCAGTACTTC.

This clonotype was recorded a few times. The genes are TRBV29-1 and TRBJ2-3, with D maybe TRBD2 (6 bases). CDR1 SQVTM and CDR2 ANQGSEA come from the germline V gene. The V and J ends lost 6 bases and 6 bases respectively, with 16 bases between them. This CDR3 is built from 13 residues. This CDR3 reads CSVRGLNEDTQYF. The CDR3 coding sequence is TGCAGCGTGAGGGGACTTAACGAGGATACGCAGTATTTT.

This clonotype turned up a few times. J is TRBJ2-5 and V is TRBV20-1, with a weak D call TRBD2 (5 bases). CDR1 is DFQATT and CDR2 is SNEGSKA in the germline V gene (reference sequence). The CDR3 is 13 amino acids. The germline V and J ends were trimmed by 6 bases and 2 bases, with 13 bases remaining between them. CDR3 in DNA: TGCAGTGCAACGGGAAGTTGGCAAGAGACCCAGTACTTC. This sequence encodes CSATGSWQETQYF.

This chain joins TRBV27 and TRBJ2-1; 12 nucleotides align to TRBD2. This CDR3 spans 14 amino acids. The V and J ends lost 10 bases and 4 bases, in that order; junction bases with no gene match: 5. The germline gives CDR1 MNHEY, CDR2 SMNVEV (reference sequence). CDR3 nucleotides: TGTGCCACCAAACTAGCGGGAGGTTACAATGAGCAGTTCTTC. It specifies CATKLAGGYNEQFF.

This clonotype was seen more than once but under ten times. The CDR3 protein is CASSSGLAGAANEQFF. For the CDR3, the DNA is TGTGCCAGCAGCTCCGGACTAGCGGGAGCAGCCAATGAGCAGTTCTTC. The chain joins TRBV7-9 to TRBJ2-1, with 13 bases lining up with TRBD2. The CDR3 is made up of 16 amino acids. The V gene's germline CDR1 is SEHNR and CDR2 FQNEAQ (reference sequence). The V segment lost 4 bases and the J segment 6 bases; nucleotides outside the gene matches: 6.

This clonotype has a count of ten or more. The rearrangement links TRBV28 to TRBJ2-7, with 10 nucleotides matching TRBD1. V gave up 3 bases and J gave up 2 bases; unmatched junction bases: 7. Germline CDR1 and CDR2: MDHEN and SYDVKM. There are 16 residues in the CDR3. The CDR3 loop reads CASSLVGTGVAYEQYF. CDR3 sequence (DNA): TGTGCCAGCAGTTTGGTCGGGACAGGGGTCGCCTACGAGCAGTACTTC.

The J gene is TRBJ1-1, the V gene TRBV29-1; D is perhaps TRBD1 (5 bases). V lost 3 bases and J lost 2, with 13 bases in between. Germline assignment: CDR1 SQVTM and CDR2 ANQGSEA. The CDR3 runs to 14 residues. The CDR3 spells CSVDLTDLNTEAFF. CDR3 DNA: TGCAGCGTTGATTTGACAGATCTAAACACTGAAGCTTTCTTT.

The DNA for the CDR3 is TGTGCCAGTAGCCTTTCGGACAGTCTGGAGCAGTACTTC. Protein product: CASSLSDSLEQYF. The chain couples TRBV19 to TRBJ2-7, with D possibly being TRBD1 (6 bases). V was cut by 6 bases and J by 7 bases, with 16 bases left in between. This CDR3 is 13 amino acids long. Germline V gives CDR1 LNHDA, CDR2 SQIVND (reference sequence). Full variable domain (missing parts from reference TRBV19 and TRBJ2-7): DGGITQSPKYLFRKEGQNVTLSCEQNLNHDAMYWYRQDPGQGLRLIYYSQIVNDFQKGDIAEGYSVSREKKESFPLTVTSAQKNPTAFYLCASSLSDSLEQYFGPGTRLTVT.

This clonotype was found a few times. The chain couples TRBV15 to TRBJ1-1; 8 bases fit TRBD1. CDR3 length equals 17 residues. J gave up 2 bases and V 5 bases, and 13 bases lay outside the gene matches. Germline V gene lookup returns CDR1 LNHNV and CDR2 YYDKDF (reference sequence). For the CDR3, the DNA is TGTGCCACCAGCTCTTTGGCAGGGGGCTGGGGAAACACTGAAGCTTTCTTT. Its translation: CATSSLAGGWGNTEAFF.

This clonotype was picked up many times. The chain recombines TRBV15 with TRBJ1-2; D not certain. The CDR3 has 16 amino acids. Germline CDR1 is LNHNV and CDR2 is YYDKDF (reference sequence). V lost 3 bases to trimming and J lost 1 base, with 15 bases between them. CDR3 loop: CATSRAVTSFNYGYTF. The CDR3 DNA reads as TGTGCCACCAGCAGGGCTGTGACGTCCTTTAACTATGGCTACACCTTC.

This clonotype was counted only a few times. The genes are TRBV29-1 and TRBJ1-2; D possibly corresponds to TRBD1 (5 bases). V was cut by 7 bases and J by 4 bases, with 10 bases left in between. The CDR3 extends over 11 amino acids. Per the germline V gene, CDR1 is SQVTM and CDR2 is ANQGSEA. The DNA of the CDR3 is TGCAGCGGGCAGGGTACCTATGGCTACACCTTC. It codes for CSGQGTYGYTF.

This clonotype occurred a few times. The V and J genes are TRBV4-3 and TRBJ2-7; TRBD1 might be the D (6 bases). Trimming cost V 0 bases and J 0 bases, with 12 bases left between them. CDR3 length: 16 residues. Germline lookup yields CDR1 LGHNA and CDR2 YSLEER. The CDR3 region has the DNA TGCGCCAGCAGCCAAGACGAGGGGGTGAGCTCCTACGAGCAGTACTTC. Amino acids: CASSQDEGVSSYEQYF.

This clonotype came up many times. The chain couples TRBV10-3 to TRBJ2-7; the D gene could be TRBD1 or TRBD2 (5 bases each). Germline loops: CDR1 ENHRY, CDR2 SYGVKD. The V end was cut by 4 bases, the J end by 4 bases, with 11 bases between. The CDR3 has 13 amino acids. CDR3 residues: CAISADRGYEQYF. CDR3 bases: TGTGCCATCAGTGCTGACAGAGGGTACGAGCAGTACTTC.

The chain is built from TRBV27 and TRBJ1-2; TRBD1 is a possible D gene (5 bases). Germline CDR1 and CDR2: MNHEY and SMNVEV (reference sequence). This CDR3 has 15 amino acids. V lost 3 bases to trimming and J lost 1 base, with 12 bases between them. The CDR3: CASSFVGGDNYGYTF. In DNA, the CDR3 is TGTGCCAGCAGTTTTGTAGGAGGGGATAACTATGGCTACACCTTC.

This clonotype was seen repeatedly, ten times or more. The chain uses TRBV20-1 and TRBJ1-1; a weak D match, TRBD1 (6 bases). CDR1 is DFQATT and CDR2 is SNEGSKA in the germline V gene (reference sequence). The CDR3 runs to 13 residues. V shed 7 bases and J shed 0 bases, with 12 bases lying between them. This CDR3 reads CSGDQGLNTEAFF. The DNA of the CDR3 is TGCAGTGGGGACCAGGGGCTGAACACTGAAGCTTTCTTT.

The chain carries TRBV6-2 or TRBV6-3 and TRBJ1-1; tentative D call: TRBD1 (5 bases). The CDR3 has 15 amino acids. The ends were cut back, 6 bases at V and 3 bases at J, with 17 bases in the middle. The germline V gene encodes CDR1 MNHEY and CDR2 SVGEGT. CDR3 nucleotides: TGTGCCAGCAGCCTCGGACCCAGAGGGGACACTGAAGCTTTCTTT. It specifies CASSLGPRGDTEAFF.

This clonotype has more than one count but fewer than ten. V gene TRBV29-1 combines with J gene TRBJ2-7, with D perhaps matching TRBD1 (5 bases). In germline, CDR1 is SQVTM, CDR2 ANQGSEA. CDR3 length equals 13 residues. V lost 2 bases to trimming and J lost 5 bases, with 13 bases between them. CDR3 bases: TGCAGCGTTGAAAGGGGTCAGCCCAACGAGCAGTACTTC. Translation gives CSVERGQPNEQYF.